Listed below are T cell receptor beta chains from one sample, sequenced in a study of blood T cells in healthy people across ages. TCRdb re-derived calls from the 5' RACE reads in MiXCR, one entry per CDR3 protein. The repertoire holds over 1,300,000 distinct CDR3 sequences, with roughly 64% as singletons. Specimen: blood. The receptors here all came from a man aged 18-30 years in good health. Each CDR3 is given with its conserved first and last residue.

TRBV20-1	TRBJ1-2	CSARQGLNYGYTF
TRBV4-1	TRBJ1-5	CASSQDKGLGQPQHF
TRBV9	TRBJ1-6	CASSTGNSPLHF
TRBV12-3/TRBV12-4	TRBJ2-3	CASSFQADTQYF
TRBV28	TRBJ2-1	CASSFWQGIGYNNEQFF
TRBV4-3	TRBJ2-1	CASSQVGQGSDEQFF
TRBV7-2	TRBJ1-6	CASSLGLPPLHF
TRBV6-5	TRBJ2-7	CASRQDRGSSYEQYF
TRBV20-1	TRBJ2-3	CSALTSGRADTQYF
TRBV7-6	TRBJ2-3	CASSPISAVGNTQYF
TRBV20-1	TRBJ2-1	CSASISRTYNEQFF
TRBV28	TRBJ1-1	CASSKDRLVWGRTDTEAFF
TRBV27	TRBJ1-1	CASSFDRGTVGAFF
TRBV7-2	TRBJ1-4	CASSRGGSAEKLFF
TRBV13	TRBJ2-6	CASKSLSGGANVLTF
TRBV6-2/TRBV6-3	TRBJ2-1	CASGLILGHNEQFF
TRBV7-9	TRBJ2-3	CASSFAANPTDTQYF
TRBV29-1	TRBJ2-1	CSSPLLSGQFF
TRBV12-3/TRBV12-4	TRBJ2-1	CASSPSLAGYNEQFF
TRBV4-1	TRBJ1-6	CASSRAAGGSPLHF
TRBV7-9	TRBJ1-3	CASSKEQGSGNTIYF
TRBV9	TRBJ2-1	CASSVGTSWGLGEQFF
TRBV6-2/TRBV6-3	TRBJ2-1	CAGSYLGNEQFF
TRBV5-1	TRBJ2-5	CASSLTRLQSDEQYF
TRBV7-9	TRBJ2-3	CASSVGTDSTDTQYF
TRBV3-1	TRBJ1-2	CASSQDMTGSYGYTF
TRBV29-1	TRBJ1-1	CSSNRGNTEAFF
TRBV4-2	TRBJ1-2	CASSQDWTGLVGGYTF
TRBV27	TRBJ1-2	CASSFIYSTQVGATGYTF
TRBV15	-	CATSQRVQGRGTYEQYF
TRBV27	TRBJ2-7	CASSLRITGVPYEQYF
TRBV7-2	TRBJ1-2	CASSLGPGNGDYGYTF
TRBV5-1	TRBJ1-6	CASSDTRVGGVSPLHF
TRBV2	TRBJ1-2	CASSAIQGNYGYTF
TRBV6-5	-	CASSYGGGSYNEQYF
TRBV6-5	TRBJ2-1	CASSHTSGGAREQFF
TRBV27	TRBJ2-7	CASSTLGTGIYEQYF
TRBV5-6	TRBJ2-1	CASNQQLADSYNEQFF
TRBV7-2	TRBJ2-4	CASSLRGGLALGQYF